This record concerns one T cell receptor (beta chain) sequence. Adults between about 18 and 95 years of age took part from approximately 24 US areas. This specimen comes from a study of blood T cell repertoires in COVID-19. The wider study: In each case, the material was cDNA or gDNA derived from T cells, B-cell-depleted T cells, or PBMCs.

CDR3 length equals 11 residues. Trimming shortened V by 3 bases and J by 8 bases, and 10 bases separated the two germline ends. Germline assignment: CDR1 SQVTM and CDR2 ANQGSEA. The data were produced by immunoSEQ multiplex PCR, yet TCRdb's version contains in-frame clones alone and is incomplete. The data contain a few hundred thousand clones, around nine tenths of them seen just once; the ten biggest clones take up 10%. The receptor was derived from a woman aged 50 to 60 who had recovered from COVID-19. The chain joins TRBV29-1 to TRBJ1-1; D gene ambiguous. The sample consisted of PBMCs or T cells enriched from blood (not recorded which). CDR3 residues: CSVELALEAFF. CDR3 coding DNA: TGCAGCGTTGAGCTGGCCTTGGAAGCTTTCTTT.